This TCR beta chain was sequenced for a study of CD8+ T cells in alopecia areata. Study as a whole: Tofacitinib lasted 6 to 18 months, then 6 months off drug.

Treatment defined: oral pan-JAK inhibitor, 5-10 mg twice daily. It was from PBMCs that CD4+ and CD8+ T cells were sorted. Of note for this clone: Its target is unknown.

Sequencing relied on a cDNA template that was reverse transcribed from extracted RNA. Clones were read by immunoSEQ multiplex PCR, and TCRdb kept only the in-frame ones, dropping some. The sample lists around 270,000 clones, nearly 60% occurring once. Notes on the study in general: Lesional scalp, especially alopecia totalis/universalis, showed higher clonality than normal scalp. Clonality in the scalp and expanded CD8+ clones ranked among the top 100 were significantly decreased by tofacitinib.

The V gene lost 3 bases and the J gene lost 2 bases, with 11 bases spanning the gap. This CDR3 spans 14 amino acids. CDR1 is SGHAT, CDR2 FQNNGV, per germline. This sample comprised CD4+ T cells sorted from blood, obtained at week 24, from a patient treated with tofacitinib. This chain connects TRBV11-2 to TRBJ2-7; no reliable D call. This clonotype was obtained from a human donor with alopecia areata. CDR3 loop: CASSFDTLTYEQYF. DNA of the CDR3: TGTGCCAGCAGCTTTGACACCCTTACCTACGAGCAGTACTTC.